This TCR beta chain derives from a study of blood T cell repertoires in COVID-19. Here immunoSEQ multiplex PCR was the method, and the copy in TCRdb shows in-frame clones only, minus some. The sample comprises about 97,000 clones, approximately 81% of which are singletons, and more than 1.5% rests with the top ten. This clone was detected a few times. This TCR was sampled from a woman aged 70 to 79 with active or convalescent COVID-19. The sequenced material came from peripheral blood.

The CDR3 here is CASSEELTDTQYF. CDR3 nucleotides: TGTGCCAGCAGTGAAGAGCTCACAGATACGCAGTATTTT. The chain recombines TRBV2 with TRBJ2-3, with D unclear. The CDR3 runs to 13 residues. Trimming cost V 1 base and J 2 bases, with 4 bases left between them. Germline assignment: CDR1 SNHLY and CDR2 FYNNEI. The full variable domain, in which reference TRBV2 and TRBJ2-3 provide the parts outside the CDR3, is EPEVTQTPSHQVTQMGQEVILRCVPISNHLYFYWYRQILGQKVEFLVSFYNNEISEKSEIFDDQFSVERPDGSNFTLKIRSTKLEDSAMYFCASSEELTDTQYFGPGTRLTVL.